Described below is a single T cell receptor beta chain sequence and its context. Other DNA sequences in this sample translate to the same CDR3. Assay: immunoSEQ multiplex PCR; the TCRdb copy retains only in-frame clones and omits some. This table holds 150,000 to 200,000 clones, around 80% found once. This CDR3 region has 15 residues. Looked up from germline, CDR1 is SGHRS and CDR2 is YFSETQ. The V end was cut by 0 bases, the J end by 4 bases, with 12 bases between. The sample comes from a study of blood T cell repertoires in COVID-19. Study background: COVID-19 samples from acute and convalescent phases originated in the United States, Italy and Spain.

The chain couples TRBV5-1 to TRBJ2-3; TRBD1 might be the D (5 bases). The receptor was isolated from a woman of 80 years or more with acute or convalescent COVID-19. Sample: peripheral blood. In nucleotides, the CDR3 is TGCGCCAGCAGCTTGGCAGGCAGGGCCCCAGATACGCAGTATTTT. Translated: CASSLAGRAPDTQYF.